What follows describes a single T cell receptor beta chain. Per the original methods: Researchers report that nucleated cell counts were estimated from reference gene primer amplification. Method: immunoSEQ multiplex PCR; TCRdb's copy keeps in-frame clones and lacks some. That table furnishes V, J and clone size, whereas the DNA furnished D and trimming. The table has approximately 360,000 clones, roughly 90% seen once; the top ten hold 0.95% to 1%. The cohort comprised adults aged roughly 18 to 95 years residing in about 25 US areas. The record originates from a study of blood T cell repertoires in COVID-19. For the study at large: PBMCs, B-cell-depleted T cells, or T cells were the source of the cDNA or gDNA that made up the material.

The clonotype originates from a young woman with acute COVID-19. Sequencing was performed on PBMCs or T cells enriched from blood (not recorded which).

CDR3 residues: CASSDDRVLGNYGYTF. The CDR3 region has the DNA TGTGCCAGCAGCGACGACAGGGTGTTAGGGAACTATGGCTACACCTTC. The V call is TRBV5-6, the J call TRBJ1-2; TRBD1 aligns across 7 bases. This CDR3 region has 16 residues. V trimming: 4 bases; J trimming: 2 bases; junction bases outside the gene matches: 11. Germline V gene sequence: CDR1 SGHDT, CDR2 YYEEEE.